This T cell receptor beta chain was captured by sequencing in a study of cytomegalovirus exposure and HLA in healthy donors. General study findings and limits: Clonal expansion, a later analysis showed, was greater in HLA-associated TCR beta chains than in equally common others.

This CDR3 spans 14 amino acids. The junction had 7 bases not matched to a gene; V was cut back by 4 bases and J by 6 bases. Germline values: CDR1 MNHEY, CDR2 SVGAGI. PCR involved 60 Vbeta and 13 Jbeta primers. Clones were read by immunoSEQ multiplex PCR, and TCRdb kept only the in-frame ones, dropping some. The table has about 140,000 clones, under 75% seen once. This clone has only one observation. The antigen is unknown. V gene TRBV6-5 combines with J gene TRBJ2-5, with TRBD2 matching 8 bases. The source material was PBMCs. This TCR was recovered from a woman aged 40 to 50 in good health and CMV-seronegative. The CDR3 reads CASSSYGGGQTQYF. CDR3 DNA: TGTGCCAGCAGTTCTTACGGGGGGGGCCAGACCCAGTACTTC.